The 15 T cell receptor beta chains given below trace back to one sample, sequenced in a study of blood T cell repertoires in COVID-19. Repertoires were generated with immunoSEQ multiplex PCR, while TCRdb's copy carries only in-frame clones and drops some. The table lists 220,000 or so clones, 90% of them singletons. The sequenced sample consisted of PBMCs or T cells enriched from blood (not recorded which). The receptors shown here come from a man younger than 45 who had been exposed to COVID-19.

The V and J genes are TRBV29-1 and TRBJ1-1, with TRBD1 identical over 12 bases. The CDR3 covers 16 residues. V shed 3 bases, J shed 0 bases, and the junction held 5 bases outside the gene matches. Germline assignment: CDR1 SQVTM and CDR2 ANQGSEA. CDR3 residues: CSVDPGQGAVNTEAFF. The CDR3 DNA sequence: TGCAGCGTTGACCCGGGACAGGGGGCCGTGAACACTGAAGCTTTCTTT. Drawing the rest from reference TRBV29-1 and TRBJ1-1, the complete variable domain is SAVISQKPSRDICQRGTSLTIQCQVDSQVTMMFWYRQQPGQSLTLIATANQGSEATYESGFVIDKFPISRPNLTFSTLTVSNMSPEDSSIYLCSVDPGQGAVNTEAFFGQGTRLTVV.

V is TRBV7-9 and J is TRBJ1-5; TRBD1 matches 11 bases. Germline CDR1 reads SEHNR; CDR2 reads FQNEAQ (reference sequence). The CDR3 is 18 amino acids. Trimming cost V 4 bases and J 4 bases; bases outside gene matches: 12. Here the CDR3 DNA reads TGTGCCAGCAGCTCGGGACAGGGGGGACTCGTTGTAAATCAGCCCCAGCATTTT. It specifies CASSSGQGGLVVNQPQHF.

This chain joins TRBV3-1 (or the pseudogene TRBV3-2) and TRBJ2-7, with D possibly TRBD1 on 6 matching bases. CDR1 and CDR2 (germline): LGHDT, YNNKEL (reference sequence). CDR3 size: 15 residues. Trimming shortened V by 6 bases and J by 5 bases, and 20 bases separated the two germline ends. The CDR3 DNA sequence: TGTGCCAGCAGTTTGAGGGGGTTGGGGTCCCACGAGCAGTACTTC. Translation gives CASSLRGLGSHEQYF.

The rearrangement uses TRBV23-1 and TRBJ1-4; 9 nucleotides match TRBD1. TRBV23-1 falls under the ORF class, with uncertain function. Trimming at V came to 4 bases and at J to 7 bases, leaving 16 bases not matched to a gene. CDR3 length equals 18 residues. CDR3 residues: CASSLQGAIDIEGEKLFF. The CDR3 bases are TGCGCCAGCAGTCTACAGGGGGCCATCGATATAGAGGGTGAAAAACTGTTTTTT.

CDR3 nucleotides: TGTGCCAGCAGCCCCGTAGCGGGCGAGCAGTTCTTC. Amino acids: CASSPVAGEQFF. The chain recombines TRBV5-4 with TRBJ2-1, with TRBD2 matching 7 bases. V lost 4 bases, J lost 10 bases, and 5 bases stayed unmatched. The CDR3 consists of 12 residues. Germline CDR1 SGHNT, CDR2 YYREEE (reference sequence).

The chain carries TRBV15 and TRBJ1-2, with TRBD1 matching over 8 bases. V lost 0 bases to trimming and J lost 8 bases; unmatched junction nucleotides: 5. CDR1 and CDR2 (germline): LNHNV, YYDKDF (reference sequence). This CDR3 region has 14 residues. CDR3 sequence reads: CATSRDRGRGGYTF. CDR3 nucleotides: TGTGCCACCAGCAGAGACAGGGGGCGAGGGGGCTACACCTTC.

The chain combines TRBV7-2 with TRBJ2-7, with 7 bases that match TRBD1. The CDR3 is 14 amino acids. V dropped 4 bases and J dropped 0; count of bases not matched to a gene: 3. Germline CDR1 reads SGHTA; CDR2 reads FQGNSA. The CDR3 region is CASSWGQSSYEQYF. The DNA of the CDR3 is TGTGCCAGCAGCTGGGGACAGAGCTCCTACGAGCAGTACTTC.

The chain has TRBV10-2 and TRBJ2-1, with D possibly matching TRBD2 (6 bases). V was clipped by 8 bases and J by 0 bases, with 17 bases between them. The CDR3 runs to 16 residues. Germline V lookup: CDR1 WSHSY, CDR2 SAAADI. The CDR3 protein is CASALGTYSSYNEQFF. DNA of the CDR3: TGCGCCAGCGCCCTAGGGACTTACAGCTCCTACAATGAGCAGTTCTTC.

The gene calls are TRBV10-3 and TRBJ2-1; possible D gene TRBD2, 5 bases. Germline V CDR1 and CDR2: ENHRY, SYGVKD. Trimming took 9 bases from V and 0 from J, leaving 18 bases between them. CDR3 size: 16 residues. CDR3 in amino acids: CAISDRTSSSYNEQFF. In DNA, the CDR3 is TGTGCCATAAGCGATAGGACTTCCAGCTCCTACAATGAGCAGTTCTTC.

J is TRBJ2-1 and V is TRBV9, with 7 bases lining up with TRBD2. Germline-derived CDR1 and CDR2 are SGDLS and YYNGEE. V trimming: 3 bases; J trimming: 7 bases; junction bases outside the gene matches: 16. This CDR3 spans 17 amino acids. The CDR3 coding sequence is TGTGCCAGCAGCGCCCGGGGCAGCGGGACTGAGGGGAATGAGCAGTTCTTC. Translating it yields CASSARGSGTEGNEQFF.

The DNA of the CDR3 is TGTGCCAGCACCATGACTAGCTCCTACGAGCAGTACTTC. Its translation: CASTMTSSYEQYF. The genes are TRBV12-3 or TRBV12-4 and TRBJ2-7; D might be TRBD2 (6 bases). The CDR3 totals 13 residues. Trimming cost V 7 bases and J 0 bases, with 10 bases left between them.

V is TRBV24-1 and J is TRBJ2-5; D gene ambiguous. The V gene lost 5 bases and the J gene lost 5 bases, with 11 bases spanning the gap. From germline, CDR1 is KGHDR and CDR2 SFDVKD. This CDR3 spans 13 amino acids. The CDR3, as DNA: TGTGCCACCAGTGCCCCGAACGAGGAGACCCAGTACTTC. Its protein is CATSAPNEETQYF.

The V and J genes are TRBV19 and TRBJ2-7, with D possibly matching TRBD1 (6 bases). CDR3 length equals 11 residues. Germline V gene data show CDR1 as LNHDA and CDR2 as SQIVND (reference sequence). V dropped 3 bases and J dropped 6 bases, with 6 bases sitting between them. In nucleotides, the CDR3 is TGTGCCAGTAGTATCAGGGGCGAGCAGTACTTC. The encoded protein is CASSIRGEQYF.

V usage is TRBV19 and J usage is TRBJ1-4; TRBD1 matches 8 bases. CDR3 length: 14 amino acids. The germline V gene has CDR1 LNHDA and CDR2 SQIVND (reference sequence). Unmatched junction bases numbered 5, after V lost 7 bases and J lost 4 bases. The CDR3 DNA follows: TGTGCCAGTACCCTGGACAGGGATAATGAAAAACTGTTTTTT. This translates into CASTLDRDNEKLFF.

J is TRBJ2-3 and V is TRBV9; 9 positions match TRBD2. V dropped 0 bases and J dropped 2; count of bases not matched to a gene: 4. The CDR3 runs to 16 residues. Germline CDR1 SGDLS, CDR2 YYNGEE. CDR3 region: CASSVASGGNTDTQYF. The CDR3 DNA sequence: TGTGCCAGCAGCGTAGCGAGCGGGGGGAACACAGATACGCAGTATTTT. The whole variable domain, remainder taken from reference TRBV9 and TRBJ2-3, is DSGVTQTPKHLITATGQRVTLRCSPRSGDLSVYWYQQSLDQGLQFLIQYYNGEERAKGNILERFSAQQFPDLHSELNLSSLELGDSALYFCASSVASGGNTDTQYFGPGTRLTVL.